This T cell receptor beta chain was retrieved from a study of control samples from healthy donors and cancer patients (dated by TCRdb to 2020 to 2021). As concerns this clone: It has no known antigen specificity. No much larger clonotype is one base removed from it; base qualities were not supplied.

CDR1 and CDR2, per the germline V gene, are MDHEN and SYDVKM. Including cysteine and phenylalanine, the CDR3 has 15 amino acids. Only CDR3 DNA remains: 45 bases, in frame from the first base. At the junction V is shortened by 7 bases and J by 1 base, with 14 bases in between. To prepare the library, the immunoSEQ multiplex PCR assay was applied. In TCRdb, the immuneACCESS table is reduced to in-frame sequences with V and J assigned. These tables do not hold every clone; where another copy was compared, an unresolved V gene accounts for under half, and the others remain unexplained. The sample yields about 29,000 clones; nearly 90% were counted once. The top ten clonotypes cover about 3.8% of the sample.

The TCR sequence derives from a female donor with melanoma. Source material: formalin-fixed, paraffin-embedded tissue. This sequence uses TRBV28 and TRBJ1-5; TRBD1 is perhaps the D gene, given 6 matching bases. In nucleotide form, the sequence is TGTGCCAGCACCCCTCTACAGGGCAGCAATCAGCCCCAGCATTTT. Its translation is CASTPLQGSNQPQHF.